This T cell receptor (beta chain) was found in a study of T-cell reconstitution after alpha-beta-depleted transplantation in children. A library of TCRbeta sequences, prepared with unique molecular identifiers, was generated. Via MiXCR, TCRdb re-called the PCR reads, giving one row per CDR3 protein. There are approximately 220,000 distinct CDR3 sequences in the sample; approximately 17% occur only once, and 40% to 50% lies in the top ten. Germline V lookup: CDR1 KGHSH, CDR2 LQKENI. The length of the CDR3 is 13 residues. The germline V and J ends were trimmed by 2 bases and 3 bases, with 8 bases remaining between them.

The sequences come from PBMCs, mostly from graft donor cells, collected 360 days after TCRalphabeta/CD19-depleted stem cell transplant. The source of this sequence is a male patient aged 2-9 years who had a stem cell transplant for acute lymphoblastic leukemia, so the T cells may come from the graft donor. The V call is TRBV18, the J call TRBJ2-7; D is unclear. The CDR3 region has the DNA TGTGCCAGCTCACCAGACGTTAACTACGAGCAGTACTTC. This gives the protein CASSPDVNYEQYF.